Sequencing of this T cell receptor beta chain was carried out in a study of CD8+CD57+ T cells in acquired aplastic anemia (dated by TCRdb to between 2018 and 2020). Broadly, across the study: DNA extracted from sorted CD4+ and CD8+ cells had a mean of about 3.2 ug, with a range of roughly 0.2 to 30 ug. A CD8+CD57+ expansion meant a frequency higher than the mean frequency seen in healthy subjects.

Worth noting for this clonotype: This receptor's antigen is unknown. No much larger clone is present one base from it, and per-base qualities are unavailable.

Genomic DNA served as template for TCR beta VDJ combination and CDR3 sequence profiling. An Illumina HiSeq 2000 was the platform used for TCR repertoire sequencing. Turning to the authors' computational methods: Repertoire assessment relied on Simpson's diversity index, CDR3 size and DJ length profiles, and TRBV/TRBJ rearrangement plots. Whichever DNA sequence was most abundant in the deep sequencing data was defined as the immunodominant clone. CDR3 amino acid sequences were checked for sharing across subjects and were also compared against the VDJdb database and published repertoires. TCRdb reprocessing: public reads trimmed at Q25 with fastp, clones called with MiXCR, in-frame beta chains kept. Identical CDR3 proteins give one entry, which carries the most common genes and DNA. For this entry, the V and J calls and clone size follow TCRdb and not the study's own pipeline. This sample gives about 160,000 distinct CDR3 sequences in total; around half of them show up just once. The ten largest clones take up over 25% of the sample.

V loses 11 bases at its end and J loses 5 bases; junction bases beyond the gene matches: 12. CDR1 and CDR2, per the germline V gene, are KGHDR and SFDVKD. The CDR3 numbers 16 residues from cysteine through phenylalanine. The CDR3 DNA has 48 bases and is translated from base 1. Points the paper makes about the study in general: Patients and healthy controls showed no significant difference in CD8+ Simpson's diversity (P=0.060). Although 25 to 30 CD8+ CDR3 sequences were shared by patients and controls, these sequences appeared highly expressed in patients and within the immunodominant clones of patients.

The patients picked for sequencing were ones in whom flow cytometry had shown an expansion of CD8+CD57+ cells. Severe acquired aplastic anemia was diagnosed in all patients according to International Study of Aplastic Anemia and Agranulocytosis and Camitta criteria. No patient had received any therapy when blood was sampled. The study deep-sequenced TCR repertoires of sorted CD4+ and CD8+ blood T cells from severe aplastic anemia patients and healthy subjects. Patients were enrolled in the USA under clinicaltrials.gov protocols 00001620, 01623167, 00001397, 00071045, 00081523 and 00961064. Ficoll-Paque density gradient centrifugation was used to isolate peripheral blood mononuclear cells. CD4+ and CD8+ T cells were sorted by FACS or magnetic beads before DNA extraction.

The rearranged chain carries TRBV24-1 and TRBJ2-5; 14 central bases correspond to TRBD2. The source is a human donor with aplastic anemia. Source material: sorted CD4+, CD8+, or CD8+CD57+ T cells (not recorded which) from PBMCs. This receptor carries the CDR3 CAITGTSGRMSETQYF. The DNA is TGTGCCATCACAGGGACTAGCGGGAGAATGAGCGAGACCCAGTACTTC.